One and the same sample provided the 25 T cell receptor beta chains below, sequenced in a study of T cell clonality in common variable immunodeficiency. Libraries were prepared by immunoSEQ multiplex PCR; TCRdb keeps only in-frame clonotypes and omits some of them. Recorded here are 50,000 to 70,000 clones, none singletons. The sequenced material came from peripheral blood mononuclear cells. The source of these receptors is a person aged 18-69 years in good health.

In its sample, this clone was seen many times. Coverage ceases 3 residues before the CDR3 finishes, and the germline J gene fills in the end. This sequence joins TRBV18 and TRBJ1-1; D possibly corresponds to TRBD1 (6 bases). V dropped 3 bases and J dropped 0 bases, with 20 bases sitting between them. CDR3 length: 18 amino acids. Germline CDR1 is KGHSH and CDR2 is LQKENI. CDR3 bases read: TGTGCCAGCTCACCCATAGCCAGGGGAACCCTGTTGAACACTGAA. Translation: CASSPIARGTLLNTE. The whole CDR3 is CASSPIARGTLLNTEAFF.

This clone occurred many times. The read stops 3 residues short of the end of the CDR3; the missing end is completed from the germline J gene. The V call is TRBV19, the J call TRBJ2-2; the D is unclear. The CDR3 has 13 residues. The germline gives CDR1 LNHDA, CDR2 SQIVND (reference sequence). This CDR3 is CASKRQADEKLFF. The sequenced CDR3 bases are TGTGCCAGTAAAAGGCAGGCTGACGAAAAG.

This clone was seen ten or more times. The covered CDR3 bases are TGTGCCAGTAGTATAAGCGGGAGGAAAATAGATACG. Translated: CASSISGRKIDT. The full CDR3 sequence reads CASSISGRKIDTQYF. V and J are TRBV19 and TRBJ2-3, with 9 nucleotides matching TRBD2. The missing CDR3 end, 3 residues past where the read stops, is filled in from the germline J gene. V was pared by 2 bases and J by 5 bases, with 5 bases of the junction left unmatched. CDR3 size: 15 residues. The V gene's germline CDR1 is LNHDA and CDR2 SQIVND (reference sequence).

This clone appeared many times. The read ends 3 residues before the CDR3 terminus; that terminus is restored from the germline J gene. The chain uses TRBV20-1 and TRBJ2-3, with 13 bases fitting TRBD2. The CDR3 has 13 amino acids. Germline CDR1 is DFQATT and CDR2 is SNEGSKA (reference sequence). CDR3 sequence: CGGLAGGTDTQYF. The CDR3 bases that were read are TGCGGTGGACTAGCGGGGGGCACAGATACG.

This clone was observed at least ten times. Read coverage stops 3 residues before the CDR3 terminus; the germline J gene supplies the remainder. The chain is built from TRBV12-3 or TRBV12-4 and TRBJ2-1, with TRBD2 matching over 13 bases. The CDR3 is 13 residues long. The V and J ends lost 6 bases and 9 bases, in that order; junction bases with no gene match: 2. The CDR3: CASRGLAGSEQFF. Incomplete CDR3 DNA: TGTGCCAGCAGGGGACTAGCGGGGAGTGAG.

This clone was counted at least ten times. The CDR3 sequence: CASRGTSATYEQYF. Partial CDR3 DNA: TGTGCCAGCAGGGGGACTAGCGCTACCTACGAG. V gene TRBV28 combines with J gene TRBJ2-7; 10 bases match TRBD2. The CDR3 end falls 3 residues outside the read, so it is completed with the germline J gene. The trim removed 6 bases at V and 2 bases at J, leaving 4 bases unmatched. The germline V gene has CDR1 MDHEN and CDR2 SYDVKM. This CDR3 has 14 amino acids.

This clone showed up many times. The CDR3 end lies 3 residues beyond the end of the read and is filled in from the germline J gene. The chain carries TRBV9 and TRBJ2-2; D call uncertain. V lost 3 bases and J lost 4, with 7 bases in between. CDR3 length: 13 amino acids. In germline, CDR1 is SGDLS, CDR2 YYNGEE. The sequenced part of the CDR3 DNA is TGTGCCAGCAGCGCCGGGTCCACCGGGGAG. This sequence encodes CASSAGSTGE. The whole CDR3 protein reads CASSAGSTGELFF.

This clone was counted at least ten times. The CDR3 goes on 3 residues after the read ends, and that part is filled in from the germline J gene. The rearrangement uses TRBV20-1 and TRBJ2-5; possible D gene TRBD2, 6 bases. Per germline, CDR1 DFQATT and CDR2 SNEGSKA (reference sequence). The germline V and J ends were trimmed by 6 bases and 6 bases, with 23 bases remaining between them. The CDR3 length is 15 residues. The covered CDR3 bases are TGCAGTGCCCCCCCGGCTAGCGCCTTACCAAAGACC. It specifies CSAPPASALPKT. The complete CDR3 sequence is CSAPPASALPKTQYF.

This clone showed up many times. The read ends 3 residues before the CDR3 terminus; that terminus is restored from the germline J gene. The genes are TRBV29-1 and TRBJ2-1; D might be TRBD2 (5 bases). Per the germline V gene, CDR1 is SQVTM and CDR2 is ANQGSEA. V lost 4 bases to trimming and J lost 6 bases, with 13 bases between them. The CDR3 covers 13 residues. Incomplete CDR3 DNA: TGCAGCGTTGGGCTAGCACTATTCAATGAG. Amino acids: CSVGLALFNE. From start to end, the CDR3 is CSVGLALFNEQFF.

This clone occurred many times. The sequence runs out 3 residues before the end of the CDR3; the remainder is reconstructed from the germline J gene. V gene TRBV19 combines with J gene TRBJ2-5; 8 positions agree with TRBD1. The CDR3 is 17 amino acids. J lost 5 bases, V lost 1 base, and 12 bases had no gene match. From germline, CDR1 is LNHDA and CDR2 SQIVND (reference sequence). CDR3 DNA (partial): TGTGCCAGTAGTATAGGACAGGGGCTACCAGGGGGGGAGACC. Translating it yields CASSIGQGLPGGET. In full, the CDR3 is CASSIGQGLPGGETQYF.

This clone occurred many times. CDR3: CASSFTYSGSYEQYF. The DNA read from the CDR3 is TGTGCCAGCAGTTTCACCTACAGCGGGAGCTACGAG. V is TRBV2 and J is TRBJ2-7; 8 positions match TRBD2. The observed sequence ends 3 residues before the CDR3 terminus, with the missing tail filled in from the germline J gene. The CDR3 length is 15 residues. Germline V lookup: CDR1 SNHLY, CDR2 FYNNEI. The V gene end was trimmed by 5 bases and the J gene end by 3 bases; junction bases not matched to a gene: 9.

Turning to this clone: The sequence runs out 3 residues before the end of the CDR3; the remainder is reconstructed from the germline J gene. The rearrangement joins TRBV2 to TRBJ1-2; D may be TRBD1 (5 bases). Germline V gene lookup returns CDR1 SNHLY and CDR2 FYNNEI. This CDR3 is 15 amino acids long. CDR3 bases read: TGTGCCAGCAGTCTTTCCTGGACACCAACCTACGAC. Amino acid sequence: CASSLSWTPTYD. In full, the CDR3 reads CASSLSWTPTYDYTF.

This clone appeared many times. Read data end 3 residues before the CDR3 end; the end is taken from the germline J gene. The chain carries TRBV29-1 and TRBJ1-4; D unresolved. Germline V gene lookup returns CDR1 SQVTM and CDR2 ANQGSEA. Trimming cost V 4 bases and J 7 bases, with 7 bases left between them. The CDR3 has 11 amino acids. CDR3 sequence: CSVVVGEKLFF. The CDR3 bases that were read are TGCAGCGTTGTAGTTGGTGAAAAA.

This clone was seen repeatedly, ten times or more. The read stops 3 residues short of the end of the CDR3; the missing end is completed from the germline J gene. This chain connects TRBV28 to TRBJ1-5; perhaps TRBD1 as D (5 bases). The V end was cut by 2 bases, the J end by 5 bases, with 16 bases between. The V gene's germline CDR1 is MDHEN and CDR2 SYDVKM. The CDR3 spans 16 residues. The CDR3 reads CASSLRRGSSYQPQHF. The sequenced part of the CDR3 DNA is TGTGCCAGCAGTTTACGGCGGGGGTCGTCTTATCAGCCC.

The sample holds many counts of this clone. A junction boundary mismatches the germline segment, possibly from a read error. The CDR3 end lies 3 residues beyond the end of the read and is filled in from the germline J gene. The rearrangement joins TRBV4-2 to TRBJ1-2, with a tentative D call TRBD1 (5 bases). This CDR3 is built from 16 residues. CDR1 and CDR2 from the germline V gene are LGHNA and YNFKEQ. The covered CDR3 bases are TGCGCCAGCAGCCAAGAGGGCAGGGTGAGGAACTATGGC. Translation: CASSQEGRVRNYG. The whole CDR3 region reads CASSQEGRVRNYGYTF.

This clone has a count of ten or more. The read falls 3 residues short of the CDR3 end, and the missing part is taken from the germline J gene. This chain connects TRBV29-1 to TRBJ2-2; 8 nucleotides match TRBD1. The V and J ends lost 4 bases and 7 bases, in that order; junction bases with no gene match: 2. CDR1 is SQVTM, CDR2 ANQGSEA, per germline. The CDR3 has 12 residues. The sequenced CDR3 bases are TGCAGCGTTGGGACAGGGAACGGGGAG. It translates to CSVGTGNGE. The CDR3 in full is CSVGTGNGELFF.

This clone has ten or more counts. The observed sequence ends 3 residues before the CDR3 terminus, with the missing tail filled in from the germline J gene. The chain has TRBV5-1 and TRBJ1-6, with TRBD1 identical over 9 bases. CDR1 is SGHRS, CDR2 YFSETQ, per germline. The CDR3 loop spans 14 amino acids. Trimming cost V 4 bases and J 7 bases; bases outside gene matches: 3. CDR3 DNA, as far as it was read: TGCGCCAGCAGCCTGGGACAGGGAAATTCACCC. Its protein is CASSLGQGNSP. The full CDR3 is CASSLGQGNSPLHF.

This clone was observed a few times. The read stops 3 residues short of the end of the CDR3; the missing end is completed from the germline J gene. The chain couples TRBV6-2 or TRBV6-3 to TRBJ2-1; 7 bases fit TRBD2. Germline trimming cut 8 bases from V and 0 bases from J; bases unmatched to any gene: 10. Germline CDR1 MNHEY, CDR2 SVGEGT. This CDR3 is 16 amino acids long. Partial CDR3 DNA: TGTGCCAGCGAAAACCCCGGGGGGACCTCCTACAATGAG. This codes for CASENPGGTSYNE. The complete CDR3 reads CASENPGGTSYNEQFF.

The table lists this clone with many counts. The CDR3 goes on 3 residues after the read ends, and that part is filled in from the germline J gene. This chain connects TRBV6-2 or TRBV6-3 to TRBJ1-2; 9 bases map to TRBD1. Germline CDR1 reads MNHEY; CDR2 reads SVGEGT. CDR3 size: 14 residues. V dropped 2 bases and J dropped 4; count of bases not matched to a gene: 2. CDR3 amino acids: CASSYRTGAYGYTF. The sequenced part of the CDR3 DNA is TGTGCCAGCAGTTACCGGACAGGGGCCTATGGC.

The table lists this clone with many counts. With the read ending 3 residues before the CDR3 end, the germline J gene is used to fill in that end. This sequence joins TRBV11-3 and TRBJ1-1; tentative D call: TRBD1 (5 bases). Trimming removed 8 bases from V and 1 base from J, with 14 bases in between. Germline values: CDR1 SGHNT, CDR2 YENEEA. This CDR3 comprises 14 residues. The CDR3 loop is CASSRGGRNTEAFF. Incomplete CDR3 DNA: TGTGCCAGCTCCCGGGGGGGAAGGAACACTGAA.

This clone was found many times. The missing CDR3 end, 3 residues past where the read stops, is filled in from the germline J gene. The chain links TRBV6-1 to TRBJ2-1, with D maybe TRBD2 (6 bases). The CDR3 runs to 16 residues. Germline CDR1 and CDR2: MNHNS and SASEGT. V gave up 4 bases and J gave up 9 bases, with 22 bases separating them. The CDR3 loop reads CASSVVGREVFGEQFF. Partial CDR3 DNA: TGTGCCAGCAGTGTAGTCGGCAGGGAGGTGTTTGGTGAG.

This clone was counted between two and nine times. Coverage ceases 3 residues before the CDR3 finishes, and the germline J gene fills in the end. This CDR3 is also generated by other DNA sequences in the sample. The genes are TRBV11-2 and TRBJ1-2, with a weak D call TRBD1 (5 bases). Germline CDR1 SGHAT, CDR2 FQNNGV. The CDR3 has 13 residues. CDR3 DNA (partial): TGTGCCAGCAGCCCTCGACAGAGCTACGGC. It specifies CASSPRQSYG. Given in full, the CDR3 is CASSPRQSYGYTF.

At least ten counts were recorded for this clone. The CDR3 end is not reached by the read, which stops 3 residues before it; the germline J gene fills it in. The chain is built from TRBV12-3 or TRBV12-4 and TRBJ2-3, with 7 bases aligning to TRBD2. V gave up 4 bases and J gave up 4 bases; unmatched junction bases: 5. The CDR3 length is 14 residues. The CDR3 here is CASSSGGSSDTQYF. The sequenced CDR3 bases are TGTGCCAGCAGTTCGGGCGGGAGTTCAGATACG.

This clone was recorded at least ten times. The read ends 3 residues early relative to the CDR3; the germline J gene fills the gap. The chain couples TRBV5-1 to TRBJ2-5, with TRBD1 as a possible D gene (6 bases). Germline values: CDR1 SGHRS, CDR2 YFSETQ. Deletions cut 4 bases from V and 3 bases from J, with 13 bases between. This CDR3 has 14 amino acids. The sequenced part of the CDR3 DNA is TGCGCCAGCAGCCAGGCAGGGGCTGAAGAGACC. It translates to CASSQAGAEET. The full CDR3 protein is CASSQAGAEETQYF. Full variable domain (outside the CDR3, taken from reference TRBV5-1 and TRBJ2-5): KAGVTQTPRYLIKTRGQQVTLSCSPISGHRSVSWYQQTPGQGLQFLFEYFSETQRNKGNFPGRFSGRQFSNSRSEMNVSTLELGDSALYLCASSQAGAEETQYFGPGTRLLVL.

Worth noting for this clone: The read stops 3 residues short of the end of the CDR3; the missing end is completed from the germline J gene. The rearrangement uses TRBV7-2 and TRBJ2-7; the match to TRBD2 covers 7 bases. The V gene end was trimmed by 1 base and the J gene end by 2 bases; junction bases not matched to a gene: 5. Germline assignment: CDR1 SGHTA and CDR2 FQGNSA. The CDR3 sequence is 15 residues long. The CDR3: CASSLVAGETYEQYF. Incomplete CDR3 DNA: TGTGCCAGCAGCTTAGTTGCGGGAGAAACCTACGAG.